This T cell receptor beta chain comes out of a study of cytomegalovirus exposure and HLA in healthy donors. Whole-study context: About 85 million unique TCRs from HLA-typed donors were held in an early release of data.

PCR amplification relied on 60 Vbeta primers (plus 13 Jbeta primers). Method: immunoSEQ multiplex PCR; TCRdb's copy keeps in-frame clones and lacks some. Of roughly 100,000 clones in the sample, 75% are singletons; the top ten hold 2% to 2.5%. The CDR3 spans 18 residues. Trimming took off 3 bases at V and 1 base at J, with 16 bases between the two ends. From germline, CDR1 is MNHNS and CDR2 SASEGT. The sequenced material came from PBMCs. This clonotype originated in a man between 40 and 49 years old in good health and CMV-seronegative. V gene TRBV6-1 combines with J gene TRBJ2-6; TRBD2 might be the D (7 bases). The DNA for the CDR3 is TGTGCCAGCAGTGACACGGGGGGCAGGAGGTCTGGGGCCAACGTCCTGACTTTC. Encoded protein: CASSDTGGRRSGANVLTF.